These 7 T cell receptor beta chains share one sample of origin, sequenced in a study of shared clonotypes between healthy human individuals. Some clones are missing from TCRdb's copy, which holds only in-frame ones; the method was immunoSEQ multiplex PCR. This table has about 2.4 million clones, 93% appearing once. Input material: naive CD4+ T cells from PBMCs. Subset here: CD45RA+ positively selected. These receptor sequences come from a man younger than 35 in good health. Some clones in this sample may be carry-over from other donors' samples.

V usage is TRBV28 and J usage is TRBJ2-3; maybe TRBD1 (5 bases). CDR3 length: 16 amino acids. V was trimmed by 1 base and J by 2 bases, leaving 13 bases between them. Per the germline V gene, CDR1 is MDHEN and CDR2 is SYDVKM. The CDR3 DNA reads TGTGCCAGCAGTTTATTGTCAGGGCCTCTCACAGATACGCAGTATTTT. Its translation is CASSLLSGPLTDTQYF.

This clone was observed a single time. The chain employs TRBV21-1 and TRBJ2-2; the table assigns TRBD2, which was not confirmed against the DNA. TRBV21-1 is a pseudogene segment. The CDR3 runs to 20 residues. CDR3 region: CASSLGGVAGLEWSTGELFF. CDR3 sequence (DNA): TGTGCCAGCAGCCTTGGCGGGGTAGCGGGGTTAGAGTGGAGCACCGGGGAGCTGTTTTTT.

This chain uses TRBV2 with TRBJ2-7; tentatively, D is TRBD2 (6 bases). Germline CDR1 is SNHLY and CDR2 is FYNNEI. The CDR3 loop spans 15 amino acids. Between the trimmed V and J ends, which lost 3 bases and 0 bases, there was a span of 12 bases. CDR3 sequence reads: CASSDASASSYEQYF. The CDR3 bases are TGTGCCAGCAGTGATGCTAGCGCCAGCTCCTACGAGCAGTACTTC.

V is TRBV2 and J is TRBJ2-5; no firm D call. Trimming cost V 7 bases and J 2 bases, with 5 bases left between them. Germline CDR1 reads SNHLY; CDR2 reads FYNNEI. The CDR3 has 11 residues. The CDR3 sequence: CASIQQETQYF. CDR3 coding DNA: TGTGCCAGCATCCAACAAGAGACCCAGTACTTC.

The chain is built from TRBV19 and TRBJ2-7; possibly TRBD1 for D (5 bases). V was clipped by 1 base and J by 2 bases, with 12 bases between them. Per the germline V gene, CDR1 is LNHDA and CDR2 is SQIVND (reference sequence). The CDR3 totals 15 residues. The CDR3 DNA is TGTGCCAGTAGTATAGTTGAAGGGGCTCCCTACGAGCAGTACTTC. The encoded protein is CASSIVEGAPYEQYF.

The chain recombines TRBV7-8 with TRBJ2-5, with D perhaps assigned TRBD1 or TRBD2 (5 bases each). The CDR3 totals 13 residues. V was trimmed by 2 bases and J by 4 bases, leaving 8 bases between them. The germline V gene encodes CDR1 SGHVS and CDR2 FQNEAQ. CDR3 nucleotides: TGTGCCAGCAGCTTATCCGGGACAGAGACCCAGTACTTC. Its protein is CASSLSGTETQYF.

To note about this clone: Other DNA sequences in the sample encode the same CDR3. This chain links TRBV28 with TRBJ2-1; D unresolved. There are 13 residues in the CDR3. Germline lookup yields CDR1 MDHEN and CDR2 SYDVKM. V lost 2 bases to trimming and J lost 7 bases, with 9 bases between them. CDR3 region: CASSLLSANEQFF. The CDR3 nucleotides read TGTGCCAGCAGTTTACTGTCGGCTAATGAGCAGTTCTTC. Filled out from reference TRBV28 and TRBJ2-1, the complete variable domain reads DVKVTQSSRYLVKRTGEKVFLECVQDMDHENMFWYRQDPGLGLRLIYFSYDVKMKEKGDIPEGYSVSREKKERFSLILESASTNQTSMYLCASSLLSANEQFFGPGTRLTVL.